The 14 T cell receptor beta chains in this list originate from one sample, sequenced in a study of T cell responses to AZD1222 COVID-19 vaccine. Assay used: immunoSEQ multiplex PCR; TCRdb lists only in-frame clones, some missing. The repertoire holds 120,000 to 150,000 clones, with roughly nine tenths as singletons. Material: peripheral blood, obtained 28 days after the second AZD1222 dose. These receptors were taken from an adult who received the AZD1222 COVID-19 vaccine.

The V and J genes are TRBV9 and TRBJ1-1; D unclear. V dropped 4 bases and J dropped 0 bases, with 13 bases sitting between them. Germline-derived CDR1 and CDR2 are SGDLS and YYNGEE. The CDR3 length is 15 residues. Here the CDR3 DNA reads TGTGCCAGCAGCCCCGGCGAGATAATGAACACTGAAGCTTTCTTT. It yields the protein CASSPGEIMNTEAFF.

The CDR3 region has the DNA TGTGCCAGCAGCTTAAGAGGGTTAAATGAAAAACTGTTTTTT. This translates into CASSLRGLNEKLFF. V and J are TRBV7-9 and TRBJ1-4; D remains unclear. Trimming pared 2 bases from V and 5 bases from J, leaving 9 bases between. The length of the CDR3 is 14 residues. Germline V gene data show CDR1 as SEHNR and CDR2 as FQNEAQ (reference sequence).

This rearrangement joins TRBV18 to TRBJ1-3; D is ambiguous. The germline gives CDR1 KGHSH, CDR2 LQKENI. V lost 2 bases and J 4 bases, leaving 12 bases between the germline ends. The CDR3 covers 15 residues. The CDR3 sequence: CASSPTLDLGNTIYF. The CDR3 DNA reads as TGTGCCAGCTCACCAACCCTAGACCTCGGAAACACCATATATTTT. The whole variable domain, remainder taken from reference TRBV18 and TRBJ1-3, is NAGVMQNPRHLVRRRGQEARLRCSPMKGHSHVYWYRQLPEEGLKFMVYLQKENIIDESGMPKERFSAEFPKEGPSILRIQQVVRGDSAAYFCASSPTLDLGNTIYFGEGSWLTVV.

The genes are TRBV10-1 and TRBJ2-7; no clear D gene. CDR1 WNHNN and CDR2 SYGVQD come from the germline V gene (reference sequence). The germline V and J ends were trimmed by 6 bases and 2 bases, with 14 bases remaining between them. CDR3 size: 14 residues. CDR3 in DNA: TGCGCCAGCAGGACCGGGCAGCCAACCTACGAGCAGTACGTC. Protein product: CASRTGQPTYEQYV.

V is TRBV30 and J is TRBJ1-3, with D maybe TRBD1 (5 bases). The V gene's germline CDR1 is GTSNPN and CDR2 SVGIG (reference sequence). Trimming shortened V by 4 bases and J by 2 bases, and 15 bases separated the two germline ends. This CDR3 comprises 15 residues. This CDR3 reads CAWTPPGGAGNTIYF. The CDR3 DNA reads TGTGCCTGGACCCCCCCCGGGGGGGCTGGAAACACCATATATTTT.

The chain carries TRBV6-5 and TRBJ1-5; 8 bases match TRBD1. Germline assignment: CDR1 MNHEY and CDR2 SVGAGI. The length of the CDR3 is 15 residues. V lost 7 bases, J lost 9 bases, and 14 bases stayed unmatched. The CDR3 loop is CASTLTGAIAGPQHF. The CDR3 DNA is TGTGCCAGCACCCTGACAGGGGCCATAGCGGGGCCCCAGCATTTT.

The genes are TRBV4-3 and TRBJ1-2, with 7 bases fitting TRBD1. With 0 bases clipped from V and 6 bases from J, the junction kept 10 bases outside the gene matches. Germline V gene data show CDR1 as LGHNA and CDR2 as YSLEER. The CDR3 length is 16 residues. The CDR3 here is CASSQDHGDRANGYTF. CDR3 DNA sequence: TGCGCCAGCAGCCAAGATCACGGAGACAGGGCGAATGGCTACACCTTC.

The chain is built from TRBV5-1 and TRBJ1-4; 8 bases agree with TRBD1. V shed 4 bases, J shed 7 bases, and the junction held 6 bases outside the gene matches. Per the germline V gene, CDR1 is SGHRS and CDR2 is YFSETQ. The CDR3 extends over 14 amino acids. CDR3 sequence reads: CASSPGQGAEKLFF. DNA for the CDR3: TGCGCCAGCAGCCCAGGACAGGGAGCTGAAAAACTGTTTTTT. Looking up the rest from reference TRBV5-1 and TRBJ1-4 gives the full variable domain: KAGVTQTPRYLIKTRGQQVTLSCSPISGHRSVSWYQQTPGQGLQFLFEYFSETQRNKGNFPGRFSGRQFSNSRSEMNVSTLELGDSALYLCASSPGQGAEKLFFGSGTQLSVL.

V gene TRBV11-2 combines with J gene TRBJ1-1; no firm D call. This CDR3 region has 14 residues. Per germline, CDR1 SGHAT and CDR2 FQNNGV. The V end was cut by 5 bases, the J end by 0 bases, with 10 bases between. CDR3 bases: TGTGCCAGCAGCCCGCAGCCCATGAACACTGAAGCTTTCTTT. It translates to CASSPQPMNTEAFF.

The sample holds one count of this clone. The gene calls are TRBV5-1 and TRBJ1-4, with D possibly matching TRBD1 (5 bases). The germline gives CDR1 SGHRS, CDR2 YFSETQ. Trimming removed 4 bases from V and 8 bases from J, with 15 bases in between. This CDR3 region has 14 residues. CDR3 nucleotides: TGCGCCAGCAGCCCCCGTGGGACGGGAGAAAAACTGTTTTTT. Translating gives CASSPRGTGEKLFF.

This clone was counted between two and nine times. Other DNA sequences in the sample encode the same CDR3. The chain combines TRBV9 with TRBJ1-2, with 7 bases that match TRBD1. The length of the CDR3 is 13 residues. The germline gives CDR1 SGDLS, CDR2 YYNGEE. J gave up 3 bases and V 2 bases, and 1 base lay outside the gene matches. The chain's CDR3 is CASSVGTDYGYTF. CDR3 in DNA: TGTGCCAGCAGCGTGGGGACAGACTATGGCTACACCTTC. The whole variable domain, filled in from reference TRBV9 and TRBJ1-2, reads DSGVTQTPKHLITATGQRVTLRCSPRSGDLSVYWYQQSLDQGLQFLIQYYNGEERAKGNILERFSAQQFPDLHSELNLSSLELGDSALYFCASSVGTDYGYTFGSGTRLTVV.

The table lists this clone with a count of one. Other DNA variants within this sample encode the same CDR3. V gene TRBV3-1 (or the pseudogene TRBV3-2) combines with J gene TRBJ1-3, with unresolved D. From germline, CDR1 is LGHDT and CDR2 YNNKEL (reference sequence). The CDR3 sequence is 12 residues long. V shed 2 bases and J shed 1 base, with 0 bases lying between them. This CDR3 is CASSQSGNTIYF. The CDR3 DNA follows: TGTGCCAGCAGCCAATCTGGAAACACCATATATTTT.

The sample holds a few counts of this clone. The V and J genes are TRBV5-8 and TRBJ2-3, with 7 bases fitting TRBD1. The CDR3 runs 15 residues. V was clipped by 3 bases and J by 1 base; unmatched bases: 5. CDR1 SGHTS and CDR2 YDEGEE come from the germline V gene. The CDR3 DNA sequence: TGTGCCAGCAGCTATGGACAGGCTGGCACAGATACGCAGTATTTT. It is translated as CASSYGQAGTDTQYF.

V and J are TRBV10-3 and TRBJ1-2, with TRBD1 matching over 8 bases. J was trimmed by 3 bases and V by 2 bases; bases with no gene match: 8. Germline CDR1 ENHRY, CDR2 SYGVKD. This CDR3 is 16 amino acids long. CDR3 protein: CAISESGSQGDYGYTF. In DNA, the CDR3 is TGTGCCATCAGTGAGAGTGGGTCACAGGGGGACTATGGCTACACCTTC.